This T cell receptor (beta chain) was identified in a study of blood T cell repertoires in COVID-19. Study details: The origin of the acute and convalescent COVID-19 samples was the United States, Italy and Spain. Sources were T cells, B-cell-depleted T cells, or PBMCs; the material itself was cDNA or gDNA.

Authors' methods: Researchers report that nucleated cell counts were estimated from reference gene primer amplification. Clones were read by immunoSEQ multiplex PCR, and TCRdb kept only the in-frame ones, dropping some. The DNA was the basis for D and trimming; V, J and clone size are from that table. The data contain tens of thousands of clones, 88% of them singletons. CDR1 SGHAT and CDR2 FQNNGV come from the germline V gene. Trimming cost V 6 bases and J 0 bases; bases outside gene matches: 7. The CDR3 spans 16 residues. The J gene is TRBJ2-1, the V gene TRBV11-2; TRBD1 matches 8 bases. Sequenced sample: peripheral blood. The TCR sequence derives from a man between 60 and 70 years old with active COVID-19. In nucleotides, the CDR3 is TGTGCCAGCAGGCGTCAAGGACAGGGCTCCTACAATGAGCAGTTCTTC. Amino acids: CASRRQGQGSYNEQFF. Variable domain in full (rest from reference TRBV11-2 and TRBJ2-1): EAGVAQSPRYKIIEKRQSVAFWCNPISGHATLYWYQQILGQGPKLLIQFQNNGVVDDSQLPKDRFSAERLKGVDSTLKIQPAKLEDSAVYLCASRRQGQGSYNEQFFGPGTRLTVL.